A selection of T cell receptor beta chains follows, all from one sample in a study of cytomegalovirus exposure and HLA in healthy donors. Using immunoSEQ multiplex PCR, the repertoire was profiled, and TCRdb retains in-frame clones only, with some absent. The repertoire holds under 200,000 clones, around 87% seen once, with 1.1% in the top ten. The material sequenced was PBMCs. These receptors were taken from a boy between 2 and 10 years old in good health and CMV-seronegative. CDR3s include the opening cysteine and the closing phenylalanine or tryptophan. D genes are given only for firm matches. Size values are once, few and many counts, or a class for expanded clones, and some rows have none.

size,D,V,J,DNA,CDR3
-,-,TRBV18,TRBJ2-7,TGTGCCAGCTCACCCAACCCAGGAGTGGGGAGTCGCTACGAGCAGTACTTC,CASSPNPGVGSRYEQYF
-,TRBD2,TRBV6-1,TRBJ2-3,TGTGCCAGCAGTACGGGACTAGCGGACGATACGCAGTATTTT,CASSTGLADDTQYF
-,-,TRBV18,TRBJ1-5,TGTGCCAGCTCACCGTTCGGTCAGCCCCAGCATTTT,CASSPFGQPQHF
-,TRBD2,TRBV7-6,TRBJ2-3,TGTGCCAGCAGCCCGGGGACTAGCGGCACAGATACGCAGTATTTT,CASSPGTSGTDTQYF
-,-,TRBV29-1,TRBJ2-2,TGCAGCGTTGTTCTCTCAGCGAACACCGGGGAGCTGTTTTTT,CSVVLSANTGELFF
-,TRBD1,TRBV6-1,TRBJ1-2,TGTGCCAGCAGTGCCCAACCGACAGGGGGCGATGGCTACACCTTC,CASSAQPTGGDGYTF
-,-,TRBV7-3,TRBJ2-1,TGTGCCAGCAGTTTATTCTCTGGGGGGATTGAGTTCTTC,CASSLFSGGIEFF
-,-,TRBV7-2,TRBJ1-2,TGTGCCAGCAGCTCTCAGGGGACCCACGGTCCTGGCTACACCTTC,CASSSQGTHGPGYTF
-,-,TRBV4-2,TRBJ1-5,TGTGCCAGCAGCCAAGATCTGCTGGGGGCCTTTGCCAATCAGCCCCAGCATTTT,CASSQDLLGAFANQPQHF
-,-,TRBV7-7,TRBJ2-5,TGTGCCAGCAGCCCAGAAAGTTCAGAAGAGACCCAGTACTTC,CASSPESSEETQYF
-,-,TRBV28,TRBJ2-7,TGTGCCAGCAGTTTAACAGGCCCCAATAGCTACGAGCAGTACTTC,CASSLTGPNSYEQYF
-,TRBD1,TRBV4-1,TRBJ2-5,TGCGCCAGCAGCCAACCCGGGTGGACAGGCCGAGAGACCCAGTACTTC,CASSQPGWTGRETQYF
-,-,TRBV10-1,TRBJ1-6,TGCGCCAGCAGTGAGTCGCTGAGGACGGGGCCCCTCCACTTT,CASSESLRTGPLHF
-,TRBD2,TRBV27,TRBJ2-2,TGTGCCAGCAGTTTATCGGGAGGTAGCGGGACTCACACCGGGGAGCTGTTTTTT,CASSLSGGSGTHTGELFF
-,TRBD2,TRBV5-8,TRBJ2-1,TGTGCCAGCAGCGCCGGACTAGCGGGGGACAATGAGCAGTTCTTC,CASSAGLAGDNEQFF
once,TRBD1,TRBV27,TRBJ2-7,TGTGCCAGCAGTTTGTATGGGACAGGGACCTACGAGCAGTACTTC,CASSLYGTGTYEQYF
-,-,TRBV10-3,TRBJ2-1,TGTGCCATCAGTCCTATGGACACCGGCGGCAATGAGCAGTTCTTC,CAISPMDTGGNEQFF
-,TRBD2,TRBV15,TRBJ2-5,TGTGCCACCAGCCACGAGTTTGTGACTAGCGGAAAACAAGAGACCCAGTACTTC,CATSHEFVTSGKQETQYF
-,-,TRBV28,TRBJ2-7,TGTGCCAGCAGTACCTACGACAAGTACTACGAGCAGTACTTC,CASSTYDKYYEQYF
-,-,TRBV9,TRBJ1-1,TGTGCCAGCAGCGTAGCAAGGGGGGGAGAAGCTTTCTTT,CASSVARGGEAFF